This T cell receptor beta chain was sequenced in a study of blood T cell repertoires in COVID-19. The wider study: From the United States, Italy and Spain came samples of acute and convalescent COVID-19. The cDNA or gDNA used as material had been derived from T cells, B-cell-depleted T cells, or PBMCs.

As handled by the study authors: Quantification of nucleated cells was approximated via reference gene primer amplification. Method: immunoSEQ multiplex PCR; TCRdb's copy keeps in-frame clones and lacks some. From that table come the V and J calls and clone size; the DNA was used to work out D and trimming. The sample has 150,000 to 200,000 clones, 80% to 90% seen once. The CDR3 consists of 16 residues. V dropped 0 bases and J dropped 1 base, with 12 bases sitting between them. Germline V gene lookup returns CDR1 MGHRA and CDR2 YSYEKL. The clonotype was recovered from a woman aged 70 to 79 with acute or convalescent COVID-19. The sample taken for sequencing was peripheral blood. V and J are TRBV4-1 and TRBJ1-1; D possibly corresponds to TRBD1 (6 bases). The CDR3 DNA follows: TGCGCCAGCAGCCAAGATAGACAAGGGGGGAACACTGAAGCTTTCTTT. Protein product: CASSQDRQGGNTEAFF.